A selection of T cell receptor beta chains follows, all from one sample in a study of blood T cell repertoires in COVID-19. TCRdb's copy holds only in-frame clones and misses some; the assay was immunoSEQ multiplex PCR. The sample has some 70,000 clones; approximately 79% are singletons. Sequencing was performed on peripheral blood. The receptors stem from a woman aged 45-65 years with acute or convalescent COVID-19. CDR3s include the opening cysteine and the closing phenylalanine or tryptophan. A D gene is named only where the DNA matches it firmly. Size tells how often a clone was seen (once, few, many) or the class of an expanded clone, and some rows leave it out.

TRBJ1-4,-,TRBV2,-,TGTGCCAGCACCGAGGGCTCAGCAACTAATGAAAAACTGTTTTTT,CASTEGSATNEKLFF
TRBJ2-7,-,TRBV7-2,TRBD1,TGTGCCAGCAGCTGGCGACAGGGACCGTCCTACGAGCAGTACTTC,CASSWRQGPSYEQYF
TRBJ2-2,-,TRBV29-1,-,TGCAGCGTTGAAGAGCGAAAAGGACTGGTCGGGGAGCTGTTTTTT,CSVEERKGLVGELFF
TRBJ1-1,few,TRBV29-1,-,TGCAGCGTCAGACAAACCACTGAAGCTTTCTTT,CSVRQTTEAFF
TRBJ2-1,-,TRBV2,TRBD2,TGTGCCAGCAGGGGAGTAGCGGGACCGCCCTACAATGAGCAGTTCTTC,CASRGVAGPPYNEQFF
TRBJ1-4,-,TRBV3-1/TRBV3-2,-,TGTGCCAGCAGCCAAGCTCAAAGCGGGCAGGGCCATGAAAAACTGTTTTTT,CASSQAQSGQGHEKLFF
TRBJ2-7,-,TRBV30,-,TGTGCCTGGCGCCGCGGGACAGTGACAGTCTACGAGCAGTACTTC,CAWRRGTVTVYEQYF
TRBJ2-5,-,TRBV5-8,-,TGTGCCAGCAGCTTGGGGGACTTGGGGACCCAGTACTTC,CASSLGDLGTQYF
TRBJ1-3,-,TRBV18,-,TGTGCCAGCTCACCACCTGTCGTCTCTGGAAACACCATATATTTT,CASSPPVVSGNTIYF
TRBJ2-3,-,TRBV6-5,-,TGTGCCAGCACCCCCCGGGTGGTGAGCACAGATACGCAGTATTTT,CASTPRVVSTDTQYF
TRBJ2-3,-,TRBV9,TRBD2,TGTGCCAGCAGCGACGGACTAGGCGGATCCACAGATACGCAGTATTTT,CASSDGLGGSTDTQYF
TRBJ2-5,-,TRBV5-5,-,TGTGCCAGCATCCGAAGCAAAGGGGAAGAGACCCAGTACTTC,CASIRSKGEETQYF
TRBJ1-1,-,TRBV6-5,-,TGTGCCAGCAGTTACTCGGACATGAACACTGAAGCTTTCTTT,CASSYSDMNTEAFF
TRBJ2-3,-,TRBV5-5,-,TGTGCCAGCAGCTTGCAGTCACATACAGGCCGTTCAAAGGATACGCAGTATTTT,CASSLQSHTGRSKDTQYF
TRBJ2-2,-,TRBV2,TRBD1,TGTGCCAGCAGGGGCCTCGGGACAGGACCGATGAACACCGGGGAGCTGTTTTTT,CASRGLGTGPMNTGELFF
TRBJ2-5,once,TRBV28,TRBD2,TGTGCCAGCAGCCTTCTTGGACTAGCGGGAGGATTACAAGAGACCCAGTACTTC,CASSLLGLAGGLQETQYF
TRBJ2-7,-,TRBV5-1,TRBD1,TGCGCCAGCAGCTTGGGCCCTTCGGGACAGGCCTACGAGCAGTACTTC,CASSLGPSGQAYEQYF
TRBJ2-1,-,TRBV24-1,TRBD2,TGTGCCACCAGTAATAGCGGGGGGGGGTACAATGAGCAGTTCTTC,CATSNSGGGYNEQFF
TRBJ2-1,-,TRBV7-8,TRBD2,TGTGCCAGCAGCTTAGCCTTGGCTAGCGGTACGGGATACAATGAGCAGTTCTTC,CASSLALASGTGYNEQFF
TRBJ2-3,once,TRBV7-2,TRBD1,TGTGCCAGCAGCTTAGCAGACAGGGGGACAGATACGCAGTATTTT,CASSLADRGTDTQYF
TRBJ1-4,-,TRBV19,-,TGTGCCAGTAGACTCGACATAACTGGTGAAAAACTGTTTTTT,CASRLDITGEKLFF
TRBJ2-7,once,TRBV27,TRBD2,TGTGCCAGCAGTTTAGTAGCGGGAGGGTACTACGAGCAGTACTTC,CASSLVAGGYYEQYF
TRBJ1-1,-,TRBV27,-,TGTGCCAGCAGTCCACGGGGAGACACTGAAGCTTTCTTT,CASSPRGDTEAFF
TRBJ1-1,-,TRBV3-1/TRBV3-2,-,TGTGCCAGCAGCCTGGGGGGTGGAGGCACTGAAGCTTTCTTT,CASSLGGGGTEAFF
TRBJ2-1,-,TRBV12-3/TRBV12-4,-,TGTGCCAGCAGTCTAGGGGGGGGGATTCAGCAGTTCTTC,CASSLGGGIQQFF
TRBJ1-5,-,TRBV19,-,TGTGCCAGTAGGGGCCAGTCCAATCAGCCCCAGCATTTT,CASRGQSNQPQHF
TRBJ1-2,-,TRBV2,-,TGTGCCAGCAGTGAACTTACCAGGGCGTACACGTCCTATGGCTACACCTTC,CASSELTRAYTSYGYTF
TRBJ1-6,once,TRBV11-2,TRBD1,TGTGCCAGCAGCTTTGTGGGCAGGGGGCATTCACCCCTCCACTTT,CASSFVGRGHSPLHF
TRBJ1-3,-,TRBV7-6,-,TGTGCCAGCAGCTCACTCGGCGGGATCTCTGGAAACACCATATATTTT,CASSSLGGISGNTIYF
TRBJ1-6,few,TRBV30,-,TGTGCCTGGAGTGTTCAGGGGTATTCACCCCTCCACTTT,CAWSVQGYSPLHF
TRBJ1-5,-,TRBV7-9,-,TGTGCCAGCAGCGAGGGAGGTTATAGCAATCAGCCCCAGCATTTT,CASSEGGYSNQPQHF
TRBJ1-2,-,TRBV6-1,TRBD1,TGTGCCAGCAGGACCGGGACAGTCGGTGGCTACACCTTC,CASRTGTVGGYTF
TRBJ1-2,-,TRBV4-2,TRBD1,TGTGCCAGCAGCCAAGAGAAGGGACAGGGGAACTATGGCTACACCTTC,CASSQEKGQGNYGYTF
TRBJ1-4,-,TRBV5-6,-,TGTGCCAGCAGCTTAAGGGGATTGTATGAAAAACTGTTTTTT,CASSLRGLYEKLFF
TRBJ2-7,-,TRBV27,TRBD2,TGTGCCAGCAGGTCTAGGGCGGGAGGAGGTTACGAGCAGTACTTC,CASRSRAGGGYEQYF
TRBJ1-1,-,TRBV6-4,-,TGTGCCAGCAACGAAGGGGCGGGAACACCCAACGGAACGACTGAAGCTTTCTTT,CASNEGAGTPNGTTEAFF
TRBJ1-5,-,TRBV19,TRBD1,TGTGCCAGTATGGGAGGACAGGGGGGTAATCAGCCCCAGCATTTT,CASMGGQGGNQPQHF
TRBJ1-5,-,TRBV7-8,-,TGTGCCAGCAGCTTGGTTTGGGGCCAGCCCCAGCATTTT,CASSLVWGQPQHF
TRBJ2-3,-,TRBV3-1/TRBV3-2,-,TGTGCCAGCAGCCCGGGACTGATGGAACATACGCAGTATTTT,CASSPGLMEHTQYF
TRBJ2-3,-,TRBV6-1,-,TGTGCCAGCAGTGGGAATTTCGGGGTTAGCACAGATACGCAGTATTTT,CASSGNFGVSTDTQYF
TRBJ2-3,-,TRBV6-5,TRBD2,TGTGCCAGCAGTTACAAGGGAGGGCCCACAGATACGCAGTATTTT,CASSYKGGPTDTQYF
TRBJ1-4,-,TRBV7-2,TRBD1,TGTGCCAGCAGCGGTACAGGGGGGCCTAATGAAAAACTGTTTTTT,CASSGTGGPNEKLFF
TRBJ1-2,-,TRBV11-2,TRBD1,TGTGCCACCACAGGGGGTAACTATGGCTACACCTTC,CATTGGNYGYTF